This T cell receptor (beta chain) is drawn from a study of metastatic and nonmetastatic thyroid tumors. At the level of the study: Repertoire data that came from the blood and tumor or nodule tissue of malignant and benign thyroid patients were compared. Overall study findings and caveats: For both blood and tumor, malignant thyroid tumors reportedly showed significantly higher TCR beta diversity than benign nodules did.

Every patient underwent thyroid surgery untreated. This clone was seen many times. Its cognate antigen is unknown. Germline V gives CDR1 SGHRS, CDR2 YFSETQ. V trimming: 2 bases; J trimming: 5 bases; junction bases outside the gene matches: 6. This CDR3 region has 16 residues. Under the authors' procedure: The study took CDR3 differences across clinicopathological groups and made a distant-metastasis classifier for papillary thyroid cancer from them. TCRdb reprocessed the PCR reads using MiXCR. The V and J calls, along with clone size, are taken from TCRdb and not from the paper's own processing. The repertoire consists of 15,000 to 25,000 clones, with approximately 24% occurring once and the leading ten covering 10%.

The sample taken for sequencing was tumor tissue. The chain has TRBV5-1 and TRBJ2-2, with 10 bases that match TRBD2. The source is a male donor with papillary thyroid cancer or a benign thyroid nodule (not recorded which). Some clones in this sample may be carry-over from other donors' samples. The CDR3 protein is CASSFSAGGRTGELFF. The DNA for the CDR3 is TGCGCCAGCAGCTTTTCAGCGGGAGGGCGGACCGGGGAGCTGTTTTTT.